This T cell receptor (beta chain) was observed in a study of CD8 T cells in Susac syndrome. CDR1 is LGHDT and CDR2 is YNNKEL in the germline V gene (reference sequence). This CDR3 contains 17 residues. Trimming took 0 bases from V and 3 from J, leaving 18 bases between them. Overall study results and limits: As the study acknowledged, the number of individuals in its TCR sequencing and HLA analysis was relatively small.

Reverse transcription of about 0.5 to 1 ug RNA was performed with random hexamers. TCRdb passed the immunoSEQ multiplex PCR reads through MiXCR, listing each CDR3 protein once. The sample contains roughly 200,000 distinct CDR3 sequences, about 93% of which appear only once. Concerning this clonotype itself: What it recognizes is unknown.

The TCR comes from a human donor with Susac syndrome. This chain connects TRBV3-1 to TRBJ2-7; D is uncertain. Sequenced: CD4+ T cells from PBMCs. In nucleotides, the CDR3 is TGTGCCAGCAGCCAAGATCGACCGGGTCGCGCTCTCTACGAGCAGTACTTC. Translating it yields CASSQDRPGRALYEQYF.